The clone carrying this T cell receptor beta chain has ten or more counts. What it binds is unknown. Coverage ceases 3 residues before the CDR3 finishes, and the germline J gene fills in the end. Trimming removed 0 bases from V and 4 bases from J, with 9 bases in between. The CDR3 contains 14 residues. CDR1 and CDR2 (germline): SGHAT, FQNNGV. Method: immunoSEQ multiplex PCR; TCRdb's copy keeps in-frame clones and lacks some. The repertoire consists of around 42,000 clones, none detected only once. The data belong to a study of T cell clonality in common variable immunodeficiency. General study points: Shared TCRbeta clones were fewer between CVID subjects than controls. Links between repertoire features and CVID complications were heterogeneity-limited. Common variable immunodeficiency TCR beta sequences reportedly had fewer deletions and N-nucleotide insertions.

CVID meant reduced serum IgG, IgA and/or IgM plus specific antibody deficiency. Heparinized whole blood, 5 to 8 ml, came from each donor. V gene TRBV11-2 combines with J gene TRBJ2-5; TRBD2 is a possible D gene (5 bases). Sample: peripheral blood mononuclear cells. This clonotype was sampled from a human donor with common variable immunodeficiency. The sequenced part of the CDR3 DNA is TGTGCCAGCAGCTTAGATGCCCGGGGAGAGACC. Its translation: CASSLDARGET. The entire CDR3 sequence reads CASSLDARGETQYF.